This TCR beta chain was found in a study of T cells in Graves' hyperthyroidism and ophthalmopathy. This clonotype was picked up a small number of times. This CDR3 is 15 amino acids long. Trimming removed 6 bases from V and 7 bases from J, with 19 bases in between. Germline V gene lookup returns CDR1 SGDLS and CDR2 YYNGEE. What was amplified from RNA transcripts were TCR beta CDR3 regions. TCR CDR3 regions were first amplified by RT-PCR with HTBI primers. TCRdb re-analysed the multiplex PCR reads in MiXCR, keeping a single row per CDR3 protein. The table lists around 600,000 distinct CDR3 sequences, 13% to 15% of them singletons.

The clonotype originates from a woman under 30 with Graves' ophthalmopathy. Sequencing was carried out using blood. The V and J genes are TRBV9 and TRBJ2-2; D might be TRBD1 (5 bases). The CDR3 DNA is TGTGCCAGCACCCCTTACGGAGAAGGGGTCGGGGAGCTGTTTTTT. Its translation: CASTPYGEGVGELFF.